The 29 T cell receptor beta chains presented below share a single source sample, sequenced in a study of blood T cells in healthy people across ages. Then a second PCR, running roughly 7 to 11 cycles, was carried out with a sample-barcoded 5' primer and a J-beta primer mix. TCRdb independently ran MiXCR on the 5' RACE reads; one entry per CDR3 protein. The sample records roughly 800,000 distinct CDR3 sequences, under 40% being singletons. The sequencing sample was made of blood. Source of these receptors: a young man in good health.

The rearrangement uses TRBV6-2 or TRBV6-3 and TRBJ1-2; possibly TRBD1 for D (5 bases). The germline gives CDR1 MNHEY, CDR2 SVGEGT. V was shortened by 6 bases and J by 3 bases, with 20 bases between the two germline ends. The CDR3 runs to 16 residues. CDR3 loop: CASRTPPGTGDYGYTF. CDR3 in DNA: TGTGCCAGCAGGACCCCCCCAGGGACGGGTGACTATGGCTACACCTTC.

This clonotype was counted a single time. The chain couples TRBV6-2 or TRBV6-3 to TRBJ1-2; the D is unclear. The CDR3 sequence is 14 residues long. Trimming shortened V by 6 bases and J by 2 bases, and 13 bases separated the two germline ends. Germline V CDR1 and CDR2: MNHEY, SVGEGT. CDR3 region: CASSPAGLNYGYTF. The CDR3, as DNA: TGTGCCAGCAGCCCGGCCGGGTTGAACTATGGCTACACCTTC.

The rearrangement uses TRBV20-1 and TRBJ2-1; 8 bases align to TRBD2. V was pared by 6 bases and J by 0 bases, with 7 bases of the junction left unmatched. There are 15 residues in the CDR3. The V gene's germline CDR1 is DFQATT and CDR2 SNEGSKA (reference sequence). CDR3 sequence reads: CSAITGGSSYNEQFF. CDR3 sequence (DNA): TGCAGTGCAATCACGGGGGGGAGCTCCTACAATGAGCAGTTCTTC.

The chain links TRBV7-6 to TRBJ1-2; weak D call: TRBD1 (5 bases). In germline, CDR1 is SGHVS, CDR2 FNYEAQ. V lost 5 bases, J lost 6 bases, and 19 bases lay in between. The CDR3 has 15 residues. The CDR3 region has the DNA TGTGCCAGCAGCAGCAGCTTGGGACGGGGGGATGGCTACACCTTC. Translation gives CASSSSLGRGDGYTF.

The chain is built from TRBV10-2 and TRBJ2-7; 10 bases agree with TRBD2. Germline-derived CDR1 and CDR2 are WSHSY and SAAADI. CDR3 length equals 14 residues. The V segment lost 4 bases and the J segment 4 bases; nucleotides outside the gene matches: 4. The CDR3 region has the DNA TGCGCCAGCAGTGGAAGCGGGGGGGTTTACGAGCAGTACTTC. Amino acids: CASSGSGGVYEQYF.

This clonotype showed up just once. The V call is TRBV7-9, the J call TRBJ2-7; 9 bases match TRBD1. Matching the DNA end better, TRBJ2-5 makes the J call doubtful. CDR1 and CDR2 (germline): SEHNR, FQNEAQ (reference sequence). CDR3 length: 16 residues. In DNA, the CDR3 is TGTGCCAGCAGCTTAGGAGGACAGGGGTTCGGGGAGACCCAGTACTTC. Residues: CASSLGGQGFGETQYF.

V and J are TRBV5-1 and TRBJ2-1; maybe TRBD2 (6 bases). With 4 bases removed from V and 5 bases from J, the gap between germline ends came to 16 bases. Germline values: CDR1 SGHRS, CDR2 YFSETQ. The CDR3 is made up of 15 amino acids. CDR3 in DNA: TGCGCCAGCAGCGCCTCCGGGACTCGAAACAATGAGCAGTTCTTC. Translated, it gives CASSASGTRNNEQFF.

V gene TRBV25-1 combines with J gene TRBJ2-1; D is perhaps TRBD1 (6 bases). The V end was cut by 8 bases, the J end by 4 bases, with 18 bases between. CDR3 length: 15 residues. Germline CDR1 MGHDK, CDR2 SYGVNS. This CDR3 is CASPREGTPYNEQFF. The CDR3 bases are TGTGCCAGCCCCAGAGAGGGGACACCATACAATGAGCAGTTCTTC.

The table lists this clonotype with a count of one. This chain joins TRBV29-1 and TRBJ2-2; TRBD2 aligns across 11 bases. With V trimmed by 6 bases and J by 7 bases, 10 bases remained unmatched. The CDR3 totals 15 residues. CDR1 SQVTM and CDR2 ANQGSEA come from the germline V gene. The CDR3 is CSVGNSGGAIGELFF. The CDR3 coding sequence is TGCAGCGTGGGAAATAGCGGGGGGGCAATCGGGGAGCTGTTTTTT.

This clonotype was counted between two and nine times. The V gene is TRBV21-1, the J gene TRBJ1-1; the table's D call, TRBD1, was not checked against the DNA. TRBV21-1 is given as a pseudogene. The CDR3 is made up of 14 amino acids. CDR3 DNA: TGTGCCAGCAGCAGAGGGGGGGCAGACACTGAAGCTTTCTTT. Translation: CASSRGGADTEAFF.

Concerning this clonotype: The junction differs from germline at one of its ends, possibly a read error. V and J are TRBV28 and TRBJ1-6; D is uncertain. This CDR3 has 13 amino acids. Germline V gene lookup returns CDR1 MDHEN and CDR2 SYDVKM. The CDR3 nucleotides read TGTGCCAGCAGTGTATGGCCGAATTCACCCCTCCACTTT. Translation gives CASSVWPNSPLHF.

This clonotype has at least ten counts. The chain is built from TRBV7-2 and TRBJ2-2; 7 positions agree with TRBD2. The trim removed 2 bases at V and 1 base at J, leaving 4 bases unmatched. This CDR3 is 16 amino acids long. Per germline, CDR1 SGHTA and CDR2 FQGNSA. The CDR3 nucleotides are TGTGCCAGCAGCTTATGGGGCGGGAGGAACACCGGGGAGCTGTTTTTT. This encodes CASSLWGGRNTGELFF.

The chain couples TRBV12-3 or TRBV12-4 to TRBJ2-1; D is undetermined. V was pared by 3 bases and J by 9 bases, with 9 bases between. This CDR3 has 12 amino acids. CDR3 loop: CASSFADPEQFF. Written as DNA, the CDR3 is TGTGCCAGCAGTTTTGCTGATCCTGAGCAGTTCTTC.

This clonotype was observed a few times. The chain is built from TRBV7-2 and TRBJ1-2; TRBD1 might be the D (5 bases). The V gene's germline CDR1 is SGHTA and CDR2 FQGNSA. This CDR3 is 15 amino acids long. Trimming stripped 2 bases from V and 8 bases from J, with 18 bases between. The CDR3 sequence is CASSLKSGNSGGYTF. In nucleotides, the CDR3 is TGTGCCAGCAGCTTAAAGTCAGGGAACAGCGGCGGCTACACCTTC. Complete variable domain (other parts from reference TRBV7-2 and TRBJ1-2): GAGVSQSPSNKVTEKGKDVELRCDPISGHTALYWYRQSLGQGLEFLIYFQGNSAPDKSGLPSDRFSAERTGGSVSTLTIQRTQQEDSAVYLCASSLKSGNSGGYTFGSGTRLTVV.

A word on this clonotype: An end of the junction does not agree with germline; a read error may underlie this. The chain couples TRBV27 to TRBJ2-1; 7 nucleotides agree with TRBD1. The V gene's germline CDR1 is MNHEY and CDR2 SMNVEV (reference sequence). The CDR3 sequence is 14 residues long. For the CDR3, the DNA is TGTGCCAGCAGGGGGACAGTCCTGGTCAATGAGCAGTTCTTT. This translates into CASRGTVLVNEQFF.

Many counts were recorded for this clonotype. The V call is TRBV12-3 or TRBV12-4, the J call TRBJ2-5; the match to TRBD1 covers 7 bases. J was trimmed by 5 bases and V by 6 bases; bases with no gene match: 9. The CDR3 is 14 amino acids. CDR3 amino acids: CASSNRQGSETQYF. The DNA for the CDR3 is TGTGCCAGCAGCAACCGACAGGGTAGCGAGACCCAGTACTTC.

This clonotype was counted between two and nine times. V is TRBV18 and J is TRBJ1-6, with D perhaps matching TRBD1 (5 bases). Germline V lookup: CDR1 KGHSH, CDR2 LQKENI. Trimming left V 4 bases short and J 11 bases short, with 12 bases between. The CDR3 runs 13 residues. As DNA, the CDR3 is TGTGCCAGCTCACAGAGTGGGGGAGCACCCCTCCACTTT. Protein: CASSQSGGAPLHF.

This chain joins TRBV6-6 and TRBJ2-5, with a possible D match to TRBD1 (6 bases). Judging by the DNA end, TRBJ2-7 fits better; the J call may be wrong. The CDR3 sequence is 15 residues long. The germline CDR1 and CDR2 sequences are MNHNY and SVGAGI (reference sequence). This CDR3 is CASRNREIDGYEQYF. The CDR3 nucleotides read TGTGCCAGCAGGAACAGGGAGATTGATGGCTACGAGCAGTACTTC.

The chain is built from TRBV29-1 and TRBJ2-1; weak D call: TRBD1 (5 bases). The J call may be wrong; the DNA end is better matched by TRBJ2-7. Germline V CDR1 and CDR2: SQVTM, ANQGSEA. The CDR3 length is 14 residues. CDR3 protein: CSVEEGPGTAEQYF. CDR3 sequence (DNA): TGCAGCGTTGAAGAGGGGCCGGGCACGGCCGAGCAGTACTTC.

The genes are TRBV6-2 or TRBV6-3 and TRBJ2-5, with 13 positions matching TRBD2. J lost 11 bases, V lost 4 bases, and 16 bases had no gene match. The CDR3 covers 17 residues. The V gene's germline CDR1 is MNHEY and CDR2 SVGEGT. The CDR3: CASSSTSGRIWDDEQYF. The CDR3 nucleotides are TGTGCCAGCAGTTCGACTAGCGGGAGGATTTGGGACGATGAGCAGTACTTC.

As for this clonotype: A much larger clone differs from this one at a single base, so this may be a read error. The chain couples TRBV7-9 to TRBJ2-1, with TRBD1 identical over 7 bases. J lost 6 bases, V lost 4 bases, and 12 bases had no gene match. Germline CDR1 reads SEHNR; CDR2 reads FQNEAQ (reference sequence). The CDR3 is made up of 16 amino acids. CDR3 nucleotide sequence: TGTGCCAGCAGCTCCCTACAGGGGTCCGCTTCCAATGAGCAGTTCTTC. Translating gives CASSSLQGSASNEQFF.

The genes are TRBV11-1 and TRBJ2-7; 8 bases fit TRBD1. The germline gives CDR1 SGHAT, CDR2 FQDESV (reference sequence). The J segment lost 5 bases and the V segment lost 4 bases, leaving 13 bases of the junction unmatched. The length of the CDR3 is 16 residues. The CDR3 coding sequence is TGTGCCAGCAGCTCAAAGACCTGGACAGGGAAAGACGAGCAGTACTTC. It yields the protein CASSSKTWTGKDEQYF.

J is TRBJ2-2 and V is TRBV7-2, with D hard to call. Germline V lookup: CDR1 SGHTA, CDR2 FQGNSA. This CDR3 has 15 amino acids. V dropped 5 bases and J dropped 5 bases, with 15 bases sitting between them. In DNA, the CDR3 is TGTGCCAGCAGCCCGGAGCTGGCAAAAACCGGGGAGCTGTTTTTT. Protein sequence: CASSPELAKTGELFF.

The chain is built from TRBV28 and TRBJ1-1; D remains unclear. This CDR3 has 15 amino acids. Germline V gene data show CDR1 as MDHEN and CDR2 as SYDVKM. The V and J ends lost 4 bases and 7 bases respectively, with 19 bases between them. CDR3 bases: TGTGCCAGCAGTTCCATAACCGAGGCTACTTATGAAGCTTTCTTT. Residues: CASSSITEATYEAFF.

This clonotype was seen more than once but under ten times. The CDR3 nucleotides are TGTGCCATCAGTGAGTCGGGGGACTATAATTCACCCCTCCACTTT. Translating gives CAISESGDYNSPLHF. The rearrangement joins TRBV10-3 to TRBJ1-6; a possible D gene is TRBD1 (5 bases). Germline loops: CDR1 ENHRY, CDR2 SYGVKD. Trimming pared 0 bases from V and 3 bases from J, leaving 6 bases between. This CDR3 has 15 residues.

This clonotype showed up just a few times. The CDR3 here is CASSPVQTGANVLTF. The CDR3 DNA sequence: TGTGCCAGCAGTCCCGTACAAACTGGGGCCAACGTCCTGACTTTC. The chain employs TRBV7-9 and TRBJ2-6; D not certain. V was cut by 6 bases and J by 2 bases, with 11 bases left in between. Germline V gene lookup returns CDR1 SEHNR and CDR2 FQNEAQ (reference sequence). The CDR3 totals 15 residues.

The table lists this clonotype with many counts. This chain joins TRBV7-9 and TRBJ1-2; D is possibly TRBD1 (5 bases). V lost 5 bases to trimming and J lost 0 bases, with 16 bases between them. The CDR3 consists of 16 residues. Germline V gives CDR1 SEHNR, CDR2 FQNEAQ (reference sequence). The CDR3 spells CASSLGDATTNYGYTF. CDR3 bases: TGTGCCAGCAGCCTCGGGGACGCCACAACTAACTATGGCTACACCTTC.

This clonotype was observed at least ten times. This rearrangement joins TRBV12-3 or TRBV12-4 to TRBJ2-7, with D maybe TRBD2 (5 bases). The CDR3 spans 15 residues. The V end was cut by 1 base, the J end by 0 bases, with 10 bases between. CDR3 region: CASSLELVGSYEQYF. The CDR3 DNA is TGTGCCAGCAGTTTAGAACTAGTTGGCTCCTACGAGCAGTACTTC.

This sequence joins TRBV12-5 and TRBJ1-1; tentative D call: TRBD1 (6 bases). Trimming removed 2 bases at V and 0 bases at J, with 22 bases between. The CDR3 length is 19 residues. Looked up from germline, CDR1 is LGHNT and CDR2 is FRNRAP. The CDR3 sequence is CASGLYGGGLLLMNTEAFF. As DNA, the CDR3 is TGTGCTAGTGGTTTGTACGGGGGCGGCCTTCTATTAATGAACACTGAAGCTTTCTTT.